The 6 T cell receptor beta chains given below trace back to one sample, sequenced in a study of cytomegalovirus exposure and HLA in healthy donors. Sequencing used immunoSEQ multiplex PCR; TCRdb keeps in-frame clones, though not all of them. The sample contains fewer than 120,000 clones, over 85% of which appear only once. The sample was PBMCs. Receptors were obtained from a woman younger than 35 in good health and CMV-seronegative.

The chain couples TRBV27 to TRBJ2-7, with D perhaps matching TRBD1 (5 bases). V lost 5 bases, J lost 4 bases, and 12 bases lay in between. The CDR3 has 13 amino acids. Germline lookup yields CDR1 MNHEY and CDR2 SMNVEV (reference sequence). The CDR3 nucleotides are TGTGCCAGCAGTCCTAGGGGAACGTACGAGCAGTACTTC. This encodes CASSPRGTYEQYF.

This clone occurred once. The chain recombines TRBV7-9 with TRBJ1-1; D gene unclear. Germline V lookup: CDR1 SEHNR, CDR2 FQNEAQ (reference sequence). Trimming cost V 1 base and J 3 bases, with 6 bases left between them. The CDR3 totals 13 residues. The CDR3 DNA reads as TGTGCCAGCAGCTTAGGGGAGCACACTGAAGCTTTCTTT. This codes for CASSLGEHTEAFF.

V and J are TRBV7-2 and TRBJ1-5; no definite D call. The CDR3 runs 15 residues. Trimming stripped 5 bases from V and 4 bases from J, with 15 bases between. Germline-derived CDR1 and CDR2 are SGHTA and FQGNSA. CDR3 sequence: CASSPNSRRNQPQHF. CDR3 coding DNA: TGTGCCAGCAGCCCAAACTCGCGTCGGAATCAGCCCCAGCATTTT.

J is TRBJ2-2 and V is TRBV5-1; 9 bases match TRBD1. Germline V gene data show CDR1 as SGHRS and CDR2 as YFSETQ. The CDR3 length is 15 residues. The V segment lost 4 bases and the J segment 1 base; nucleotides outside the gene matches: 2. CDR3 nucleotide sequence: TGCGCCAGCAGCCCGGGACAGGGGAACACCGGGGAGCTGTTTTTT. This encodes CASSPGQGNTGELFF.

The CDR3 loop reads CASSFIAGAESYEQYF. The CDR3 bases are TGTGCCAGCAGCTTTATAGCGGGAGCCGAGTCCTACGAGCAGTACTTC. The J gene is TRBJ2-7, the V gene TRBV5-8; 9 nucleotides line up with TRBD2. Per germline, CDR1 SGHTS and CDR2 YDEGEE. Unmatched junction bases numbered 7, after V lost 2 bases and J lost 1 base. CDR3 length equals 16 residues.

This clone was seen a few times. This sequence joins TRBV5-6 and TRBJ2-7; 10 nucleotides match TRBD1. Germline V lookup: CDR1 SGHDT, CDR2 YYEEEE. CDR3 length: 15 residues. Trimming removed 3 bases from V and 2 bases from J; junction bases left unmatched: 5. The CDR3 nucleotides are TGTGCCAGCAGCTCGCTCGGGACAGGGGCCTACGAGCAGTACTTC. It translates to CASSSLGTGAYEQYF.